This TCR beta chain was found in a study of blood T cell repertoires in COVID-19. Study-level information: COVID-19 samples collected from the United States, Italy and Spain covered acute and convalescent phases. Sample material is recorded as cDNA or gDNA derived from T cells, B-cell-depleted T cells, or PBMCs.

This CDR3 region has 13 residues. V lost 1 base, J lost 6 bases, and 10 bases lay in between. CDR1 and CDR2 (germline): SGHAT, FQNNGV. Patients of the Seattle cohort, enrolled during active infection, were followed longitudinally. As processed by the authors: By means of reference gene primer amplification, nucleated cell counts were estimated. The repertoire was sequenced with immunoSEQ multiplex PCR; TCRdb's copy has only in-frame clones and lacks some. V, J and clone size were drawn from that table, and D and trimming were deduced from the DNA. The table shows nearly 300,000 clones, with 65% to 85% occurring only once.

Input material: peripheral blood. The receptor was isolated from a human donor with COVID-19, enrolled during active disease. The donor label of this sample is uncertain. The V and J genes are TRBV11-2 and TRBJ2-7; D is possibly TRBD1 (7 bases). The CDR3 here is CASSLGQGGEQYF. In DNA form, the CDR3 reads TGTGCCAGCAGCTTAGGTCAGGGGGGCGAGCAGTACTTC.